The T cell receptor (beta chain) under discussion was sequenced for a study of Tregs in tolerant kidney transplant recipients. As for the study in general: Mixed chimerism was transient after nonmyeloablative marrow transplants from related graft donors. Study findings and constraints: Biological reproducibility was not directly addressed, but technical replication error appeared minimal. In tolerant patients, donor-specific Tregs outgrew total Tregs, suggesting antigen-driven expansion.

Trimming shortened V by 4 bases and J by 4 bases, and 15 bases separated the two germline ends. The CDR3 is 14 amino acids. CDR1 SGHNT and CDR2 YYREEE come from the germline V gene (reference sequence). This clone appeared once. The antigen remains undetermined. Other DNA sequences from this sample encode an identical CDR3 as well. The data were produced by immunoSEQ multiplex PCR, yet TCRdb's version contains in-frame clones alone and is incomplete. The sample holds roughly 66,000 clones, 92% seen once. CD4+CD25+CD127- Tregs, CD4+CD25- non-Tregs, CD4 and CD8 cells were sorted. The specimen comprised CD8+ T cells from blood, sampled before the transplant. The sequence was collected from a human donor who received a combined kidney and bone marrow transplant. The chain joins TRBV5-4 to TRBJ2-7, with D hard to call. The CDR3 loop reads CASSLSPLVYEQYF. CDR3 in DNA: TGTGCCAGCAGCCTGAGTCCCCTAGTTTACGAGCAGTACTTC.